These 26 T cell receptor beta chains were sequenced from one sample in a study of vaccination effects on CD4 cells after COVID-19. Using immunoSEQ multiplex PCR, the repertoire was profiled, and TCRdb retains in-frame clones only, with some absent. The sample records some 22,000 clones, roughly four fifths being singletons. Antigen specificity for these receptors is unknown. Viral peptide pools were used in the ViraFEST assay to expand antigen-specific CD4+ T cells, and sequencing came afterward. Having been cultured for under twelve days, the cells underwent CD4+ T cell isolation. The study found no prior SARS-CoV-2 infection in the vaccine recipients, who tested negative for nucleocapsid antibodies. Here the sequenced sample was CD4+ T cells from PBMCs cultured with HCoV-NL63 spike peptides, taken before COVID-19 vaccination. The receptor set was obtained from a human donor who received a COVID-19 vaccine.

This clone was picked up a small number of times. The chain couples TRBV10-1 to TRBJ1-1; D remains ambiguous. Germline V gene sequence: CDR1 WNHNN, CDR2 SYGVQD (reference sequence). V was clipped by 5 bases and J by 4 bases, with 14 bases between them. The CDR3 loop spans 14 amino acids. CDR3: CASSQTVNSTEAFF. The DNA for the CDR3 is TGCGCCAGCAGTCAAACGGTCAACTCCACTGAAGCTTTCTTT.

In this sample, this clone turned up a few times. The chain combines TRBV16 with TRBJ1-6, with D possibly being TRBD1 (5 bases). Between the trimmed V and J ends, which lost 2 bases and 10 bases, there was a span of 12 bases. Germline-derived CDR1 and CDR2 are KGHSY and FQNENV. The CDR3 has 14 residues. As DNA, the CDR3 is TGTGCCAGCAGCCAAGGGGGGATACGCTCACCCCTCCACTTT. Its protein product is CASSQGGIRSPLHF. Using reference TRBV16 and TRBJ1-6 for the parts outside the CDR3, the full variable domain is GEEVAQTPKHLVRGEGQKAKLYCAPIKGHSYVFWYQQVLKNEFKFLISFQNENVFDETGMPKERFSAKCLPNSPCSLEIQATKLEDSAVYFCASSQGGIRSPLHFGNGTRLTVT.

The rearrangement links TRBV7-9 to TRBJ1-4, with 8 bases aligning to TRBD1. The CDR3 totals 16 residues. CDR1 SEHNR and CDR2 FQNEAQ come from the germline V gene (reference sequence). With V trimmed by 0 bases and J by 4 bases, 4 bases remained unmatched. Here the CDR3 DNA reads TGTGCCAGCAGCTTAGCGGGGACAGGCTATAATGAAAAACTGTTTTTT. The encoded protein is CASSLAGTGYNEKLFF.

This rearrangement joins TRBV9 to TRBJ2-7; TRBD2 matches 10 bases. Germline lookup yields CDR1 SGDLS and CDR2 YYNGEE. This CDR3 region has 15 residues. V was pared by 3 bases and J by 6 bases, with 9 bases of the junction left unmatched. The CDR3 reads CASSALPSGGSEQYF. The DNA for the CDR3 is TGTGCCAGCAGCGCCCTCCCTAGCGGGGGCTCCGAGCAGTACTTC.

The chain carries TRBV19 and TRBJ1-1; TRBD1 agrees at 7 bases. With 2 bases clipped from V and 3 bases from J, the junction kept 9 bases outside the gene matches. CDR1 and CDR2 from the germline V gene are LNHDA and SQIVND (reference sequence). This CDR3 is built from 16 residues. The DNA for the CDR3 is TGTGCCAGTAGTATACCCTTACAGGGGTTGGACACTGAAGCTTTCTTT. Translated: CASSIPLQGLDTEAFF.

As for this clone: The DNA is omitted, as the CDR3 cannot be located on it reliably, and the CDR3 follows TCRdb's listing. The V call is TRBV7-2, the J call TRBJ2-7. The CDR3 adds up to 14 amino acids, both ends counted. The germline gives CDR1 SGHTA, CDR2 FQGNSA. CDR3 amino acids: CASSFGSGSYEQYF.

This clone was seen more than once but under ten times. The J gene is TRBJ1-2, the V gene TRBV4-2; D is unclear. V gave up 0 bases and J gave up 5 bases, with 10 bases separating them. Per germline, CDR1 LGHNA and CDR2 YNFKEQ. The CDR3 is 14 amino acids. CDR3 in amino acids: CASSQDSPIYGYTF. CDR3 DNA sequence: TGTGCCAGCAGCCAAGATAGTCCGATATATGGCTACACCTTC.

This sequence joins TRBV6-2 or TRBV6-3 and TRBJ1-2; TRBD1 aligns across 11 bases. This CDR3 is 15 amino acids long. Trimming removed 2 bases from V and 4 bases from J; junction bases left unmatched: 3. Germline V gene sequence: CDR1 MNHEY, CDR2 SVGEGT. The CDR3 bases are TGTGCCAGCAGTTACAGGGACAGGGGGATCTATGGCTACACCTTC. Protein: CASSYRDRGIYGYTF.

The chain joins TRBV10-3 to TRBJ1-5, with D unresolved. Germline CDR1 is ENHRY and CDR2 is SYGVKD. This CDR3 has 15 residues. The germline V and J ends were trimmed by 3 bases and 2 bases, with 11 bases remaining between them. CDR3 region: CAISDEWRGNQPQHF. In DNA, the CDR3 is TGTGCCATCAGTGACGAGTGGAGGGGCAATCAGCCCCAGCATTTT.

This clone appeared a single time. V usage is TRBV5-1 and J usage is TRBJ2-1; D is undetermined. Trimming removed 4 bases from V and 7 bases from J, with 15 bases in between. Germline values: CDR1 SGHRS, CDR2 YFSETQ. The CDR3 spans 14 residues. The CDR3 is CASSLTNGMNEQFF. In DNA, the CDR3 is TGCGCCAGCAGCCTGACAAATGGGATGAATGAGCAGTTCTTC. Complete variable domain (other parts from reference TRBV5-1 and TRBJ2-1): KAGVTQTPRYLIKTRGQQVTLSCSPISGHRSVSWYQQTPGQGLQFLFEYFSETQRNKGNFPGRFSGRQFSNSRSEMNVSTLELGDSALYLCASSLTNGMNEQFFGPGTRLTVL.

The rearrangement uses TRBV5-4 and TRBJ1-1, with TRBD1 as a possible D gene (6 bases). Germline values: CDR1 SGHNT, CDR2 YYREEE (reference sequence). V gave up 4 bases and J gave up 0 bases, with 16 bases separating them. This CDR3 has 16 amino acids. The CDR3 coding sequence is TGTGCCAGCAGCCCGCCGGCAGGGGCCATGAACACTGAAGCTTTCTTT. Translated: CASSPPAGAMNTEAFF.

The V call is TRBV19, the J call TRBJ2-7, with 9 nucleotides matching TRBD2. This CDR3 spans 14 amino acids. CDR1 LNHDA and CDR2 SQIVND come from the germline V gene (reference sequence). Trimming removed 1 base from V and 3 bases from J; junction bases left unmatched: 1. Written as DNA, the CDR3 is TGTGCCAGTAGTATAGTAGCGGGAGTCTACGAGCAGTACTTC. Translating gives CASSIVAGVYEQYF.

V gene TRBV5-1 combines with J gene TRBJ1-2, with 8 bases that match TRBD1. CDR1 is SGHRS and CDR2 is YFSETQ in the germline V gene. This CDR3 region has 14 residues. Losses at the gene ends were 1 base for V and 7 bases for J; bases not matched to a gene: 6. This CDR3 reads CASSLQQGGGGYTF. The DNA of the CDR3 is TGCGCCAGCAGCTTGCAACAGGGGGGTGGTGGCTACACCTTC.

This clone was counted a few times. The chain has TRBV25-1 and TRBJ1-5; D may be TRBD1 (6 bases). In germline, CDR1 is MGHDK, CDR2 SYGVNS. The V and J ends lost 4 bases and 0 bases respectively, with 16 bases between them. This CDR3 has 17 amino acids. Here the CDR3 DNA reads TGTGCCAGCAGTGGATTGACAGGAACTTATAGCAATCAGCCCCAGCATTTT. Amino acids: CASSGLTGTYSNQPQHF.

The gene calls are TRBV10-3 and TRBJ2-1, with D possibly being TRBD2 (5 bases). Deletions cut 4 bases from V and 6 bases from J, with 10 bases between. CDR1 and CDR2 from the germline V gene are ENHRY and SYGVKD. CDR3 length: 13 amino acids. DNA of the CDR3: TGTGCCATCAGTGGAGGGAAGGGCAATGAGCAGTTCTTC. It codes for CAISGGKGNEQFF.

J is TRBJ1-3 and V is TRBV19, with D maybe TRBD1 (5 bases). The CDR3 has 14 amino acids. Germline CDR1 LNHDA, CDR2 SQIVND (reference sequence). V was trimmed by 3 bases and J by 4 bases, leaving 10 bases between them. This chain's CDR3 is CASSIRQNGNTIYF. The CDR3 bases are TGTGCCAGTAGTATTCGACAGAACGGAAACACCATATATTTT.

A single count supports this clone. J is TRBJ2-2 and V is TRBV9; a weak D match, TRBD1 (5 bases). The CDR3 is 14 residues long. Deletions cut 1 base from V and 1 base from J, with 5 bases between. Germline CDR1 and CDR2: SGDLS and YYNGEE. The CDR3 reads CASSVTGNTGELFF. The CDR3 DNA reads as TGTGCCAGCAGCGTAACAGGGAACACCGGGGAGCTGTTTTTT.

The chain combines TRBV15 with TRBJ1-4; TRBD1 is a possible D gene (5 bases). CDR1 and CDR2 (germline): LNHNV, YYDKDF (reference sequence). CDR3 length: 15 amino acids. V was shortened by 3 bases and J by 8 bases, with 16 bases between the two germline ends. The CDR3: CATSRDPGGGEKLFF. The CDR3 DNA sequence: TGTGCCACCAGCAGGGACCCTGGGGGGGGAGAAAAACTGTTTTTT.

The rearrangement joins TRBV10-3 to TRBJ2-7, with 10 bases fitting TRBD2. Germline V lookup: CDR1 ENHRY, CDR2 SYGVKD. This CDR3 has 14 residues. J lost 2 bases, V lost 6 bases, and 4 bases had no gene match. The CDR3 DNA is TGTGCCATCAGCTGGACTAGCGGTGCCTACGAGCAGTACTTC. Translated, it gives CAISWTSGAYEQYF.

V usage is TRBV5-1 and J usage is TRBJ2-3, with D unresolved. The V end lost 3 bases, the J end lost 3 bases, and 5 bases lay between the germline ends. The CDR3 sequence is 12 residues long. CDR1 SGHRS and CDR2 YFSETQ come from the germline V gene. The CDR3 coding sequence is TGCGCCAGCAGCTCCGAGACAGATACGCAGTATTTT. Translated: CASSSETDTQYF. Together with reference TRBV5-1 and TRBJ2-3, the CDR3 gives the full variable domain: KAGVTQTPRYLIKTRGQQVTLSCSPISGHRSVSWYQQTPGQGLQFLFEYFSETQRNKGNFPGRFSGRQFSNSRSEMNVSTLELGDSALYLCASSSETDTQYFGPGTRLTVL.

This clone was recorded only once. The genes are TRBV20-1 and TRBJ1-1; D unresolved. CDR1 and CDR2 from the germline V gene are DFQATT and SNEGSKA (reference sequence). Deletions cut 4 bases from V and 7 bases from J, with 1 base between. The CDR3 consists of 8 residues. DNA for the CDR3: TGCAGTGCTAATGAAGCTTTCTTT. It codes for CSANEAFF.

The rearrangement joins TRBV30 to TRBJ2-7; unclear D gene. This CDR3 contains 11 residues. V was clipped by 2 bases and J by 7 bases, with 9 bases between them. The germline V gene has CDR1 GTSNPN and CDR2 SVGIG (reference sequence). The CDR3 nucleotides read TGTGCCTGGAGTCGGGTCCAGGAGCAGTACTTC. Translating it yields CAWSRVQEQYF.

This clone was recorded only once. The chain carries TRBV5-5 and TRBJ2-2; tentative D call: TRBD2 (5 bases). The CDR3 contains 16 residues. V was pared by 1 base and J by 5 bases, with 15 bases between. The germline V gene encodes CDR1 SGHKS and CDR2 YYEKEE (reference sequence). CDR3 sequence reads: CASSLSRGVRTGELFF. The CDR3 nucleotides are TGTGCCAGCAGCTTGAGCCGGGGTGTGCGAACCGGGGAGCTGTTTTTT.

This chain uses TRBV9 with TRBJ2-3; D remains unclear. The germline V gene encodes CDR1 SGDLS and CDR2 YYNGEE. The CDR3 length is 14 residues. With 1 base removed from V and 2 bases from J, the gap between germline ends came to 8 bases. CDR3 in DNA: TGTGCCAGCAGCGTATCTCTGACCACAGATACGCAGTATTTT. Protein product: CASSVSLTTDTQYF.

The chain couples TRBV5-8 to TRBJ2-6; D uncertain. The CDR3 has 13 residues. Looked up from germline, CDR1 is SGHTS and CDR2 is YDEGEE. V lost 7 bases to trimming and J lost 1 base, with 6 bases between them. CDR3 in amino acids: CASGVSGANVLTF. Written as DNA, the CDR3 is TGTGCCAGCGGGGTATCTGGGGCCAACGTCCTGACTTTC.

The chain joins TRBV5-6 to TRBJ1-2, with TRBD1 matching over 9 bases. Per germline, CDR1 SGHDT and CDR2 YYEEEE. V shed 4 bases, J shed 10 bases, and the junction held 11 bases outside the gene matches. The CDR3 covers 14 residues. CDR3 sequence (DNA): TGTGCCAGCAGCCGAGCCGGGACAGGGAAGGACTACACCTTC. This gives the protein CASSRAGTGKDYTF.